These T cell receptor beta chains were read from a single sample in a study of cytomegalovirus exposure and HLA in healthy donors. Some clones are missing from TCRdb's copy, which holds only in-frame ones; the method was immunoSEQ multiplex PCR. The sample lists about 150,000 clones, about 61% occurring once. The sample comprised PBMCs. The receptor set was obtained from a woman between 40 and 50 years old in good health and CMV-seronegative. The CDR3 runs from the conserved cysteine through the conserved F or W. The order of the fields is D gene, J gene, V gene, clone size, CDR3 length, CDR3 protein, CDR3 DNA. D genes are given only for firm matches. Clone size is shown for a subset of rows, as once, few, many or a class of expanded clone.

D: .
J: TRBJ1-5
V: TRBV18
size: once
length: 13
CDR3: CAGSPSRNQPQHF
DNA: TGTGCCGGCTCACCAAGCAGGAATCAGCCCCAGCATTTT

D: .
J: TRBJ1-1
V: TRBV11-2
size: .
length: 13
CDR3: CASRSEGQREAFF
DNA: TGTGCCAGCAGGTCCGAAGGCCAGCGTGAAGCTTTCTTT

D: TRBD1
J: TRBJ2-7
V: TRBV19
size: .
length: 16
CDR3: CASSNKRTGRSYEQYF
DNA: TGTGCCAGTAGTAACAAGCGGACAGGGCGCTCCTACGAGCAGTACTTC

D: .
J: TRBJ1-2
V: TRBV6-1
size: .
length: 15
CDR3: CASSEAGLPRYGYTF
DNA: TGTGCCAGCAGTGAAGCGGGACTTCCGAGGTATGGCTACACCTTC

D: TRBD1
J: TRBJ2-5
V: TRBV19
size: .
length: 15
CDR3: CASSITPDRVETQYF
DNA: TGTGCCAGTAGTATAACACCCGACAGGGTTGAGACCCAGTACTTC

D: .
J: TRBJ1-1
V: TRBV30
size: .
length: 14
CDR3: CAWTEWERGTEAFF
DNA: TGTGCCTGGACCGAGTGGGAAAGGGGCACTGAAGCTTTCTTT

D: .
J: TRBJ1-1
V: TRBV19
size: .
length: 13
CDR3: CASITGRGAEAFF
DNA: TGTGCCAGTATTACGGGGAGGGGAGCTGAAGCTTTCTTT

D: .
J: TRBJ1-1
V: TRBV5-4
size: .
length: 13
CDR3: CASSFSANTEAFF
DNA: TGTGCCAGCAGCTTTAGTGCAAACACTGAAGCTTTCTTT

D: TRBD1
J: TRBJ1-1
V: TRBV4-1
size: few
length: 17
CDR3: CASSQVGTGVMNTEAFF
DNA: TGCGCCAGCAGCCAAGTGGGGACAGGGGTCATGAACACTGAAGCTTTCTTT

D: .
J: TRBJ1-2
V: TRBV4-1
size: .
length: 13
CDR3: CASSQEGNYGYTF
DNA: TGCGCCAGCAGCCAGGAGGGAAACTATGGCTACACCTTC

D: TRBD1
J: TRBJ1-3
V: TRBV7-9
size: once
length: 19
CDR3: CASSASRDRDIQGGNTIYF
DNA: TGTGCCAGCAGCGCAAGCCGGGACAGGGATATACAAGGAGGAAACACCATATATTTT

D: TRBD1
J: TRBJ1-1
V: TRBV7-2
size: .
length: 14
CDR3: CASSFDGTDTEAFF
DNA: TGTGCCAGCAGCTTCGATGGGACAGACACTGAAGCTTTCTTT

D: .
J: TRBJ1-2
V: TRBV7-9
size: medium-sized
length: 16
CDR3: CASSLPRDNPGDGYTF
DNA: TGTGCCAGCAGCTTACCCCGGGACAACCCCGGAGATGGCTACACCTTC

D: .
J: TRBJ1-2
V: TRBV27
size: few
length: 14
CDR3: CASSVQPLAYGYTF
DNA: TGTGCCAGCAGTGTTCAGCCTCTAGCCTATGGCTACACCTTC

D: TRBD1
J: TRBJ1-3
V: TRBV7-2
size: .
length: 16
CDR3: CASSLGRGQSGNTIYF
DNA: TGTGCCAGCAGCTTAGGCAGGGGGCAGTCTGGAAACACCATATATTTT

D: TRBD1
J: TRBJ2-7
V: TRBV6-5
size: .
length: 14
CDR3: CASRKTGSPVEQYF
DNA: TGTGCCAGCAGGAAGACAGGGTCTCCGGTCGAGCAGTACTTC

D: TRBD1
J: TRBJ1-6
V: TRBV19
size: once
length: 14
CDR3: CASGDRSYNSPLHF
DNA: TGTGCCAGTGGGGACAGGAGTTATAATTCACCCCTCCACTTT

D: TRBD1
J: TRBJ1-1
V: TRBV4-3
size: few
length: 15
CDR3: CASSQGGRGLGEAFF
DNA: TGCGCCAGCAGCCAAGGAGGCAGGGGGCTTGGTGAAGCTTTCTTT

D: TRBD2
J: TRBJ2-5
V: TRBV5-1
size: .
length: 16
CDR3: CASSLALAGGQETQYF
DNA: TGCGCCAGCAGCTTGGCGTTAGCGGGGGGCCAAGAGACCCAGTACTTC

D: TRBD2
J: TRBJ2-1
V: TRBV4-1
size: once
length: 18
CDR3: CASSQVPGLAGGHNEQFF
DNA: TGCGCCAGCAGCCAAGTCCCGGGACTAGCGGGGGGGCACAATGAGCAGTTCTTC

D: .
J: TRBJ1-2
V: TRBV19
size: once
length: 13
CDR3: CASSIRGEGGYTF
DNA: TGTGCCAGTAGTATTCGAGGGGAGGGCGGCTACACCTTC

D: TRBD1
J: TRBJ1-4
V: TRBV4-1
size: .
length: 16
CDR3: CASSQDRAGGEEKLFF
DNA: TGCGCCAGCAGCCAAGATCGGGCAGGGGGCGAGGAAAAACTGTTTTTT

D: TRBD1
J: TRBJ1-1
V: TRBV28
size: .
length: 17
CDR3: CASSLEEGAGGRSEAFF
DNA: TGTGCCAGCAGTTTAGAAGAGGGGGCCGGGGGACGGTCTGAAGCTTTCTTT

D: TRBD1
J: TRBJ2-5
V: TRBV9
size: .
length: 14
CDR3: CASSRQGARETQYF
DNA: TGTGCCAGCAGCCGCCAGGGGGCCAGGGAGACCCAGTACTTC

D: .
J: TRBJ1-6
V: TRBV4-3
size: .
length: 16
CDR3: CASSQDLVRLNSPLHF
DNA: TGCGCCAGCAGCCAAGATTTAGTCAGGCTTAATTCACCCCTCCACTTT

D: .
J: TRBJ1-1
V: TRBV4-1
size: .
length: 17
CDR3: CASSQERGGEGRNEAFF
DNA: TGCGCCAGCAGCCAAGAACGCGGGGGGGAGGGGCGCAACGAAGCTTTCTTT

D: .
J: TRBJ1-3
V: TRBV4-1
size: few
length: 15
CDR3: CASSQDKGGGNTIYF
DNA: TGCGCCAGCAGCCAAGATAAGGGCGGGGGAAACACCATATATTTT

D: TRBD1
J: TRBJ1-6
V: TRBV2
size: .
length: 13
CDR3: CASSEFRTGRLHF
DNA: TGTGCCAGCAGTGAATTCCGGACAGGAAGGCTCCACTTT

D: TRBD1
J: TRBJ1-2
V: TRBV11-2
size: .
length: 14
CDR3: CASSYRTGIGGYTF
DNA: TGTGCCAGCAGCTATAGGACAGGGATTGGTGGCTACACCTTC